The present T cell receptor beta chain was sequenced within a study of CD8+ T cells in alopecia areata. Overall study: Tofacitinib lasted 6 to 18 months, then 6 months off drug.

Study-wide results and limits: Relative to mice, TCR sharing across patients was less clear, a difference possibly HLA-related.

It was cDNA, reverse transcribed from extracted RNA, that served as the sequencing template. This table comes from immunoSEQ multiplex PCR, and its TCRdb copy is limited to in-frame clones, with some not included. The table includes more than 110,000 clones, nearly 55% detected once. The treatment was: oral pan-JAK inhibitor, 5-10 mg twice daily. In alopecia areata patients, both lesional scalp punch biopsies and peripheral blood were collected. Concerning this clone: The antigen is unknown.

The CDR3 has 13 amino acids. The germline V and J ends were trimmed by 8 bases and 0 bases, with 8 bases remaining between them. Germline V lookup: CDR1 MNHEY, CDR2 SVGAGI. This TCR was sampled from a human donor with alopecia areata. Material: CD8+ T cells sorted from blood, obtained at week 4, from a patient treated with tofacitinib. V gene TRBV6-5 combines with J gene TRBJ2-1, with D uncertain. CDR3 DNA: TGTGCCAGCGGGCTATACTCCTACAATGAGCAGTTCTTC. Encoded protein: CASGLYSYNEQFF.